The present T cell receptor (beta chain) was sequenced within a study of early stage breast cancer tumors. Study context: ER+/PR+/HER2- status applied to about 70% of the 16 invasive breast tumors.

The germline V gene has CDR1 LNHDA and CDR2 SQIVND (reference sequence). There are 14 residues in the CDR3. V lost 5 bases, J lost 8 bases, and 18 bases lay in between. Broader study findings: Comparing each tissue with blood distinguished tumor from normal in 14 of 16 patients.

A few counts support this clone. As yet, its antigen is unknown. The protocol was immunoSEQ multiplex PCR, while the TCRdb copy is restricted to in-frame clones and leaves out a portion. Of approximately 11,000 clones listed, around 73% were seen once; the top ten hold under 25%. The chain employs TRBV19 and TRBJ1-1; TRBD1 might be the D (5 bases). Material for sequencing was breast tumor tissue. The clonotype originates from a person in their 40s with breast cancer. This CDR3 is CASSPRRAGGEAFF. CDR3 bases: TGTGCCAGTAGTCCCCGCAGGGCGGGAGGAGAAGCTTTCTTT.